These 28 T cell receptor beta chains came from one sample sequenced in a study of PD-1 blockade in classical Hodgkin lymphoma. Sequencing used immunoSEQ multiplex PCR; TCRdb keeps in-frame clones, though not all of them. The profile shows some 23,000 clones, around 94% of them singletons. The time point denotes: newly diagnosed, previously untreated cHL patient sample. Sequencing was carried out using peripheral blood mononuclear cells (PBMCs). These receptor sequences come from a human donor with classical Hodgkin lymphoma.

The chain uses TRBV18 and TRBJ1-3, with D hard to call. V was shortened by 2 bases and J by 0 bases, with 8 bases between the two germline ends. CDR3 length: 15 amino acids. Germline loops: CDR1 KGHSH, CDR2 LQKENI. The CDR3 loop is CASSPRTISGNTIYF. CDR3 nucleotides: TGTGCCAGCTCACCAAGGACCATCTCTGGAAACACCATATATTTT.

The V call is TRBV5-4, the J call TRBJ2-7; TRBD1 matches at 9 bases. CDR3 length: 14 residues. J gave up 3 bases and V 3 bases, and 4 bases lay outside the gene matches. CDR1 and CDR2 (germline): SGHNT, YYREEE (reference sequence). The CDR3 DNA sequence: TGTGCCAGCAGCTATGGACAGGGGAACTACGAGCAGTACTTC. Residues: CASSYGQGNYEQYF.

The V gene is TRBV14, the J gene TRBJ2-7; no firm D call. This CDR3 spans 13 amino acids. The V end lost 5 bases, the J end lost 3 bases, and 11 bases lay between the germline ends. Germline lookup yields CDR1 SGHDN and CDR2 FVKESK. The DNA for the CDR3 is TGTGCCAGCAGCGCCGATCTGGGCTACGAGCAGTACTTC. It yields the protein CASSADLGYEQYF.

This sequence joins TRBV5-6 and TRBJ2-7, with no clear D. The CDR3 totals 13 residues. Looked up from germline, CDR1 is SGHDT and CDR2 is YYEEEE. The V end lost 3 bases, the J end lost 5 bases, and 12 bases lay between the germline ends. The CDR3 DNA follows: TGTGCCAGCAGCTCCCCGAACGGCAACGAGCAGTACTTC. Protein: CASSSPNGNEQYF. The full variable domain, with the rest looked up from reference TRBV5-6 and TRBJ2-7, is DAGVTQSPTHLIKTRGQQVTLRCSPKSGHDTVSWYQQALGQGPQFIFQYYEEEERQRGNFPDRFSGHQFPNYSSELNVNALLLGDSALYLCASSSPNGNEQYFGPGTRLTVT.

The chain recombines TRBV2 with TRBJ1-5; no reliable D call. CDR1 SNHLY and CDR2 FYNNEI come from the germline V gene. V lost 3 bases and J 1 base, leaving 4 bases between the germline ends. The CDR3 spans 13 residues. The CDR3 nucleotides read TGTGCCAGCAGTGATATGAGCAATCAGCCCCAGCATTTT. This gives the protein CASSDMSNQPQHF.

This rearrangement joins TRBV30 to TRBJ2-5; D not resolved. The germline gives CDR1 GTSNPN, CDR2 SVGIG (reference sequence). The CDR3 runs to 15 residues. V lost 0 bases to trimming and J lost 4 bases, with 15 bases between them. CDR3 amino acids: CAWSVREGLGETQYF. The CDR3 region has the DNA TGTGCCTGGAGTGTACGAGAAGGGTTAGGAGAGACCCAGTACTTC. Combining the CDR3 with reference TRBV30 and TRBJ2-5 gives the whole variable domain SQTIHQWPATLVQPVGSPLSLECTVEGTSNPNLYWYRQAAGRGLQLLFYSVGIGQISSEVPQNLSASRPQDRQFILSSKKLLLSDSGFYLCAWSVREGLGETQYFGPGTRLLVL.

The V call is TRBV10-3, the J call TRBJ2-7; D gene unclear. Per germline, CDR1 ENHRY and CDR2 SYGVKD. With 6 bases removed from V and 0 bases from J, the gap between germline ends came to 15 bases. The CDR3 contains 15 residues. The CDR3: CAISSDKVRSYEQYF. The CDR3 nucleotides read TGTGCCATCAGCTCCGACAAGGTTCGCTCCTACGAGCAGTACTTC.

This clone has just one count. The J gene is TRBJ1-3, the V gene TRBV7-2; 8 bases fit TRBD1. The CDR3 sequence is 18 residues long. From germline, CDR1 is SGHTA and CDR2 FQGNSA. The trim removed 6 bases at V and 2 bases at J, leaving 15 bases unmatched. The CDR3 region is CASSSGQGPPGPGNTIYF. The CDR3 nucleotides read TGTGCCAGCAGTTCCGGACAGGGTCCCCCCGGCCCTGGAAACACCATATATTTT.

The chain couples TRBV6-6 to TRBJ1-5; D remains unclear. Deletions cut 5 bases from V and 0 bases from J, with 8 bases between. This CDR3 has 14 amino acids. In germline, CDR1 is MNHNY, CDR2 SVGAGI (reference sequence). CDR3 in amino acids: CASSDWYSNQPQHF. CDR3 bases: TGTGCCAGCAGTGACTGGTATAGCAATCAGCCCCAGCATTTT.

This clone was found a few times. This chain links TRBV27 with TRBJ1-5, with 8 bases identical to TRBD1. CDR1 and CDR2 (germline): MNHEY, SMNVEV (reference sequence). The CDR3 contains 16 residues. V lost 4 bases to trimming and J lost 2 bases; unmatched junction nucleotides: 7. The CDR3 region is CASSSHLGQGNQPQHF. The CDR3 DNA follows: TGTGCCAGCAGTTCCCACCTGGGACAGGGCAATCAGCCCCAGCATTTT.

The genes are TRBV5-5 and TRBJ2-6; D is uncertain. Germline CDR1 reads SGHKS; CDR2 reads YYEKEE (reference sequence). The CDR3 has 15 residues. V lost 1 base and J 2 bases, leaving 7 bases between the germline ends. The CDR3 sequence: CASSLWMTGANVLTF. The DNA for the CDR3 is TGTGCCAGCAGCTTGTGGATGACTGGGGCCAACGTCCTGACTTTC.

The chain carries TRBV7-9 and TRBJ2-3; unclear D gene. There are 15 residues in the CDR3. The germline V and J ends were trimmed by 0 bases and 2 bases, with 9 bases remaining between them. Germline CDR1 reads SEHNR; CDR2 reads FQNEAQ (reference sequence). The CDR3 DNA reads TGTGCCAGCAGCTTAGCCCCCATATACACAGATACGCAGTATTTT. This sequence encodes CASSLAPIYTDTQYF.

This chain joins TRBV30 and TRBJ2-3; D could derive from TRBD1 or TRBD2 (6 bases each). Germline CDR1 reads GTSNPN; CDR2 reads SVGIG (reference sequence). V lost 5 bases to trimming and J lost 0 bases, with 9 bases between them. CDR3 size: 13 residues. The CDR3 sequence: CAWGGRSTDTQYF. Written as DNA, the CDR3 is TGTGCCTGGGGGGGGCGGAGCACAGATACGCAGTATTTT.

This chain joins TRBV9 and TRBJ2-3; 7 bases map to TRBD2. From germline, CDR1 is SGDLS and CDR2 YYNGEE. The junction had 7 bases not matched to a gene; V was cut back by 3 bases and J by 0 bases. The CDR3 loop spans 16 amino acids. CDR3 amino acids: CASSEGEGISTDTQYF. The CDR3 DNA follows: TGTGCCAGCAGCGAAGGGGAGGGGATAAGCACAGATACGCAGTATTTT.

The rearrangement uses TRBV6-1 and TRBJ2-2; D is undetermined. V shed 1 base and J shed 3 bases, with 3 bases lying between them. The CDR3 consists of 13 residues. Germline CDR1 reads MNHNS; CDR2 reads SASEGT. CDR3 in DNA: TGTGCCAGCAGTGAAGTTGACACCGGGGAGCTGTTTTTT. Its translation: CASSEVDTGELFF.

This sequence joins TRBV4-2 and TRBJ2-1, with D maybe TRBD2 (6 bases). The germline V gene has CDR1 LGHNA and CDR2 YNFKEQ. The CDR3 length is 16 residues. V was clipped by 1 base and J by 2 bases, with 12 bases between them. CDR3: CASSQATGLTYNEQFF. The DNA for the CDR3 is TGTGCCAGCAGCCAAGCTACGGGACTTACCTACAATGAGCAGTTCTTC.

The chain carries TRBV5-4 and TRBJ2-7, with D possibly TRBD2 on 6 matching bases. Germline V CDR1 and CDR2: SGHNT, YYREEE (reference sequence). The V gene lost 3 bases and the J gene lost 0 bases, with 16 bases spanning the gap. The CDR3 is 16 residues long. The CDR3: CASSSRSGESSYEQYF. The CDR3 region has the DNA TGTGCCAGCAGCTCCAGATCGGGGGAGAGCTCCTACGAGCAGTACTTC.

The rearrangement uses TRBV19 and TRBJ1-4, with D tentatively TRBD1 (5 bases). Trimming removed 5 bases from V and 0 bases from J, with 13 bases in between. There are 16 residues in the CDR3. Germline V gives CDR1 LNHDA, CDR2 SQIVND (reference sequence). CDR3 nucleotides: TGTGCCAGTAGTCCCCTTCTACAGGCAACTAATGAAAAACTGTTTTTT. It yields the protein CASSPLLQATNEKLFF.

The CDR3 DNA sequence: TGTGCCAGCAGCCAAGAGACAGCAGGCTCCTACGAGCAGTACTTC. Residues: CASSQETAGSYEQYF. V is TRBV4-2 and J is TRBJ2-7; a weak D match, TRBD1 (5 bases). Between the trimmed V and J ends, which lost 0 bases and 0 bases, there was a span of 9 bases. CDR3 length: 15 amino acids. Germline V lookup: CDR1 LGHNA, CDR2 YNFKEQ.

This clone showed up just once. The sample holds other DNA sequences that translate to the same CDR3. The chain couples TRBV27 to TRBJ2-7; 8 positions match TRBD1. V lost 2 bases, J lost 3 bases, and 3 bases stayed unmatched. The CDR3 totals 14 residues. In germline, CDR1 is MNHEY, CDR2 SMNVEV (reference sequence). The CDR3 region is CASSLQGANYEQYF. The CDR3 DNA reads TGTGCCAGCAGTTTACAGGGGGCGAACTACGAGCAGTACTTC.

This clone has just one count. The chain is built from TRBV13 and TRBJ2-3; 11 bases map to TRBD2. The CDR3 loop spans 17 amino acids. Germline CDR1 reads PRHDT; CDR2 reads FYEKMQ (reference sequence). The V gene end was trimmed by 5 bases and the J gene end by 4 bases; junction bases not matched to a gene: 11. The CDR3 loop is CASSPQTTSGGPDTQYF. The DNA of the CDR3 is TGTGCCAGCAGCCCACAAACCACTAGCGGGGGCCCAGATACGCAGTATTTT.

The gene calls are TRBV30 and TRBJ2-5, with TRBD1 matching over 7 bases. The CDR3 contains 15 residues. Unmatched junction bases numbered 10, after V lost 2 bases and J lost 4 bases. The germline CDR1 and CDR2 sequences are GTSNPN and SVGIG (reference sequence). CDR3 nucleotide sequence: TGTGCCTGGAGTAACCTACAGGGGTGGTCAGAGACCCAGTACTTC. The encoded protein is CAWSNLQGWSETQYF.

The chain links TRBV5-1 to TRBJ2-1; 7 nucleotides agree with TRBD1. The V gene's germline CDR1 is SGHRS and CDR2 YFSETQ. The J segment lost 6 bases and the V segment lost 1 base, leaving 1 base of the junction unmatched. The CDR3 runs to 13 residues. CDR3 bases: TGCGCCAGCAGCTTGCCAGGGGGCAATGAGCAGTTCTTC. It specifies CASSLPGGNEQFF.

The CDR3 spells CSTTGANTGELFF. CDR3 DNA sequence: TGCAGCACAACGGGGGCGAACACCGGGGAGCTGTTTTTT. This rearrangement joins TRBV29-1 to TRBJ2-2, with D perhaps matching TRBD2 (6 bases). Per the germline V gene, CDR1 is SQVTM and CDR2 is ANQGSEA. The CDR3 loop spans 13 amino acids. The V gene lost 8 bases and the J gene lost 0 bases, with 10 bases spanning the gap.

The CDR3 DNA sequence: TGTGCCAGCAGAGGCGCCGGGACGGCCTCCTACGAGCAGTACTTC. Translating gives CASRGAGTASYEQYF. The V call is TRBV2, the J call TRBJ2-7; D may be TRBD1 or TRBD2 (5 bases each). The germline CDR1 and CDR2 sequences are SNHLY and FYNNEI. V lost 6 bases to trimming and J lost 0 bases, with 15 bases between them. This CDR3 has 15 amino acids.

The rearrangement joins TRBV5-4 to TRBJ2-3; no reliable D call. The V gene lost 4 bases and the J gene lost 1 base, with 16 bases spanning the gap. The germline gives CDR1 SGHNT, CDR2 YYREEE (reference sequence). The CDR3 totals 16 residues. The CDR3 region has the DNA TGTGCCAGCAGCCGCAACTCGGCCAGTGGCACAGATACGCAGTATTTT. Translated, it gives CASSRNSASGTDTQYF. Looking up the rest from reference TRBV5-4 and TRBJ2-3 gives the full variable domain: ETGVTQSPTHLIKTRGQQVTLRCSSQSGHNTVSWYQQALGQGPQFIFQYYREEENGRGNFPPRFSGLQFPNYSSELNVNALELDDSALYLCASSRNSASGTDTQYFGPGTRLTVL.

The V and J genes are TRBV7-9 and TRBJ2-3; 7 positions agree with TRBD2. CDR1 is SEHNR, CDR2 FQNEAQ, per germline (reference sequence). V gave up 6 bases and J gave up 0 bases; unmatched junction bases: 3. This CDR3 contains 14 residues. CDR3 sequence reads: CASSSGGSTDTQYF. The CDR3 nucleotides read TGTGCCAGCAGTTCCGGGGGGAGCACAGATACGCAGTATTTT.

The chain is built from TRBV30 and TRBJ1-2; 8 nucleotides match TRBD1. Germline CDR1 and CDR2: GTSNPN and SVGIG (reference sequence). This CDR3 contains 14 residues. The J segment lost 4 bases and the V segment lost 4 bases, leaving 8 bases of the junction unmatched. CDR3 DNA sequence: TGTGCCTGGAACCCCGGACAGGGCTTCTATGGCTACACCTTC. Translation gives CAWNPGQGFYGYTF.